A single sample is the source of the 4 T cell receptor beta chains below, sequenced in a study of shared clonotypes between healthy human individuals. TCRdb's copy holds only in-frame clones and misses some; the assay was immunoSEQ multiplex PCR. The sample yields about 2.1 million clones, more than 85% seen once. Naive CD8 isolation took CD45RO-negative cells positively selected for CCR7 and excluded terminally differentiated effector memory CD45RA+ cells. Sequencing input: naive CD8+ T cells from PBMCs. These receptors all come from a man between 18 and 29 years old in good health. Some clones in this sample may be carry-over from other donors' samples.

This clone has just one count. The chain recombines TRBV28 with TRBJ2-7; 12 bases align to TRBD2. In germline, CDR1 is MDHEN, CDR2 SYDVKM. The CDR3 has 18 residues. With V trimmed by 4 bases and J by 2 bases, 12 bases remained unmatched. The CDR3 sequence: CASSSHRGTSGYTYEQYF. The CDR3, as DNA: TGTGCCAGCAGTTCTCATAGGGGGACTAGCGGGTATACCTACGAGCAGTACTTC. The full variable domain, in which reference TRBV28 and TRBJ2-7 provide the parts outside the CDR3, is DVKVTQSSRYLVKRTGEKVFLECVQDMDHENMFWYRQDPGLGLRLIYFSYDVKMKEKGDIPEGYSVSREKKERFSLILESASTNQTSMYLCASSSHRGTSGYTYEQYFGPGTRLTVT.

The rearrangement joins TRBV9 to TRBJ2-5; 9 nucleotides align to TRBD2. This CDR3 spans 15 amino acids. The germline gives CDR1 SGDLS, CDR2 YYNGEE. J lost 5 bases, V lost 6 bases, and 11 bases had no gene match. In DNA, the CDR3 is TGTGCCAGCACAGGGAGCGGGAGGATAGCGGAGACCCAGTACTTC. It yields the protein CASTGSGRIAETQYF.

The chain employs TRBV6-1 and TRBJ2-7; 13 bases are a match to TRBD2. Trimming took 4 bases from V and 6 from J; bases not matched to a gene: 6. Germline-derived CDR1 and CDR2 are MNHNS and SASEGT. The CDR3 totals 15 residues. The CDR3 coding sequence is TGTGCCAGCAGTGGAGGACTAGCGGGAGTGGGCGAGCAGTACTTC. Protein sequence: CASSGGLAGVGEQYF.

V is TRBV11-2 and J is TRBJ2-7, with D tentatively TRBD1 or TRBD2 (5 bases each). Germline loops: CDR1 SGHAT, CDR2 FQNNGV. V was pared by 0 bases and J by 4 bases, with 16 bases between. This CDR3 has 16 residues. DNA for the CDR3: TGTGCCAGCAGCTTAGATATTTCAGGGACGGTTTACGAGCAGTACTTC. Amino acids: CASSLDISGTVYEQYF.